This T cell receptor (beta chain) appears in the sequencing data of a study of cytomegalovirus exposure and HLA in healthy donors. This clone was observed a few times. Its antigen is not identified. A junction end diverges from the germline sequence, so it may reflect a read error. Looked up from germline, CDR1 is SEHNR and CDR2 is FQNEAQ (reference sequence). The CDR3 consists of 14 residues. General study results and limits: The majority of CMV-associated TCR beta chains were reported as apparently HLA-restricted in a later analysis. Across donors, sequencing depth was assumed by presence/absence analyses to be roughly uniform.

60 Vbeta and 13 Jbeta primers were used in PCR. Profiled with immunoSEQ multiplex PCR; TCRdb holds only in-frame clones, not every one. The repertoire consists of 150,000 or so clones, with approximately 80% occurring once and the leading ten covering about 5%. Healthy bone marrow donors made up the donors. The clonotype comes from a woman aged 50 to 65 in good health and CMV-seropositive. The sequencing sample was made of PBMCs. The genes are TRBV7-9 and TRBJ1-1, with 7 bases identical to TRBD1. The CDR3 here is CSSSSGGLQTEAFF. Written as DNA, the CDR3 is TGTTCCAGCAGCTCAGGGGGGCTGCAGACTGAAGCTTTCTTT.